Presented here are 27 T cell receptor beta chains from one specimen sequenced in a study of Graves' ophthalmopathy and Graves' hyperthyroidism. RNA transcripts yielded amplified TCR beta CDR3 regions. HTBI primers were used in a first-round RT-PCR, which preceded a second-round multiplex PCR. Each CDR3 protein is one row after TCRdb ran MiXCR on the multiplex PCR reads. The sample lists about 1.1 million distinct CDR3 sequences; about 38% were seen once. The sequencing input was peripheral blood or thyroid tissue (not recorded which). The receptor set was obtained from an adult man with Graves' hyperthyroidism.

The chain links TRBV10-3 to TRBJ1-2, with 7 positions matching TRBD1. Germline CDR1 reads ENHRY; CDR2 reads SYGVKD. The length of the CDR3 is 17 residues. V was clipped by 2 bases and J by 2 bases; unmatched bases: 11. CDR3 coding DNA: TGTGCCATCAGTGAGACCCGGGACAGTCTTTTAAACTATGGCTACACCTTC. Its protein is CAISETRDSLLNYGYTF.

This clonotype was seen many times. V and J are TRBV7-2 and TRBJ2-5; D gene uncertain. CDR1 is SGHTA and CDR2 is FQGNSA in the germline V gene. This CDR3 region has 14 residues. V was shortened by 0 bases and J by 0 bases, with 5 bases between the two germline ends. The DNA of the CDR3 is TGTGCCAGCAGCTTAGCGGTGTACCAAGAGACCCAGTACTTC. It yields the protein CASSLAVYQETQYF. Using reference TRBV7-2 and TRBJ2-5 for the parts outside the CDR3, the full variable domain is GAGVSQSPSNKVTEKGKDVELRCDPISGHTALYWYRQSLGQGLEFLIYFQGNSAPDKSGLPSDRFSAERTGGSVSTLTIQRTQQEDSAVYLCASSLAVYQETQYFGPGTRLLVL.

CDR3 loop: CSVESRGAKETQYF. As DNA, the CDR3 is TGCAGCGTTGAATCTAGGGGGGCTAAGGAGACCCAGTACTTC. The V gene is TRBV29-1, the J gene TRBJ2-5, with D perhaps matching TRBD1 or TRBD2 (6 bases each). The germline V gene encodes CDR1 SQVTM and CDR2 ANQGSEA. V lost 2 bases to trimming and J lost 5 bases, with 15 bases between them. This CDR3 contains 14 residues.

This clonotype has just a few counts. This chain uses TRBV19 with TRBJ1-5, with D unresolved. Germline CDR1 is LNHDA and CDR2 is SQIVND (reference sequence). This CDR3 is built from 15 residues. V lost 5 bases, J lost 0 bases, and 11 bases lay in between. The CDR3 region is CASSFGGYSNQPQHF. The CDR3 DNA follows: TGTGCCAGTAGTTTCGGTGGTTATAGCAATCAGCCCCAGCATTTT.

This clonotype appeared many times. V is TRBV7-8 and J is TRBJ2-7, with D hard to call. V shed 4 bases and J shed 6 bases, with 19 bases lying between them. The length of the CDR3 is 15 residues. In germline, CDR1 is SGHVS, CDR2 FQNEAQ. CDR3 DNA sequence: TGTGCCAGCAGCTCCCTCTTTACCAGCGACTCCGAGCAGTACTTC. It specifies CASSSLFTSDSEQYF. Filled out from reference TRBV7-8 and TRBJ2-7, the complete variable domain reads GAGVSQSPRYKVAKRGQDVALRCDPISGHVSLFWYQQALGQGPEFLTYFQNEAQLDKSGLPSDRFFAERPEGSVSTLKIQRTQQEDSAVYLCASSSLFTSDSEQYFGPGTRLTVT.

This clonotype showed up many times. This chain links TRBV5-8 with TRBJ2-5; D is ambiguous. V shed 1 base and J shed 2 bases, with 6 bases lying between them. The CDR3 has 13 residues. In germline, CDR1 is SGHTS, CDR2 YDEGEE. This chain's CDR3 is CASSLLYQETQYF. In DNA form, the CDR3 reads TGTGCCAGCAGCTTGTTGTATCAAGAGACCCAGTACTTC. Looking up the rest from reference TRBV5-8 and TRBJ2-5 gives the full variable domain: EAGVTQSPTHLIKTRGQQATLRCSPISGHTSVYWYQQALGLGLQFLLWYDEGEERNRGNFPPRFSGRQFPNYSSELNVNALELEDSALYLCASSLLYQETQYFGPGTRLLVL.

About this clonotype: A clone one base away is much larger, so this may be a read error. The chain is built from TRBV20-1 and TRBJ1-3; D gene uncertain. V was clipped by 5 bases and J by 2 bases, with 7 bases between them. CDR3 size: 12 residues. Germline CDR1 is DFQATT and CDR2 is SNEGSKA (reference sequence). CDR3 amino acids: CSALSPGNTIYF. CDR3 sequence (DNA): TGCAGTGCTTTAAGCCCTGGAAACACCATATATTTT.

This clonotype was seen many times. The rearrangement joins TRBV2 to TRBJ2-7; weak D call: TRBD1 (6 bases). The V gene lost 4 bases and the J gene lost 5 bases, with 15 bases spanning the gap. CDR1 and CDR2 (germline): SNHLY, FYNNEI. This CDR3 is 14 amino acids long. Written as DNA, the CDR3 is TGTGCCAGCAGTGTATCAGGGGCGGTAAACGAGCAGTACTTC. Translating it yields CASSVSGAVNEQYF.

This clonotype has at least ten counts. The chain uses TRBV11-2 and TRBJ1-6; the D gene is possibly TRBD1 (6 bases). This CDR3 contains 14 residues. V dropped 3 bases and J dropped 5 bases, with 8 bases sitting between them. Germline assignment: CDR1 SGHAT and CDR2 FQNNGV. The CDR3 DNA reads as TGTGCCAGCAGCTTTGGACAGCATAATTCACCCCTCCACTTT. Residues: CASSFGQHNSPLHF.

V is TRBV7-8 and J is TRBJ2-5, with no clear D. The CDR3 loop spans 16 amino acids. Trimming left V 8 bases short and J 4 bases short, with 23 bases between. Germline V gene sequence: CDR1 SGHVS, CDR2 FQNEAQ. CDR3 in DNA: TGTGCCAGCTCACCATATGCAAGAGGCTCCCCAGAGACCCAGTACTTC. Its protein product is CASSPYARGSPETQYF. The full variable domain, completed using reference TRBV7-8 and TRBJ2-5, is GAGVSQSPRYKVAKRGQDVALRCDPISGHVSLFWYQQALGQGPEFLTYFQNEAQLDKSGLPSDRFFAERPEGSVSTLKIQRTQQEDSAVYLCASSPYARGSPETQYFGPGTRLLVL.

This chain joins TRBV15 and TRBJ1-5; D call uncertain. This CDR3 has 12 residues. Germline CDR1 is LNHNV and CDR2 is YYDKDF (reference sequence). Trimming removed 1 base from V and 8 bases from J, with 6 bases in between. The chain's CDR3 is CATSRVLEPQHF. CDR3 DNA: TGTGCCACCAGCAGAGTGCTGGAGCCCCAGCATTTT.

This clonotype was detected ten times or more. V usage is TRBV29-1 and J usage is TRBJ2-7; 8 bases match TRBD2. This CDR3 is 16 amino acids long. Trimming cost V 2 bases and J 0 bases; bases outside gene matches: 9. Germline V lookup: CDR1 SQVTM, CDR2 ANQGSEA. The CDR3 reads CSVETPRGDNSYEQYF. The CDR3, as DNA: TGCAGCGTTGAAACCCCGCGGGGGGACAACTCCTACGAGCAGTACTTC.

The chain joins TRBV4-3 to TRBJ1-2; no reliable D call. The germline V and J ends were trimmed by 4 bases and 8 bases, with 11 bases remaining between them. This CDR3 is built from 12 residues. In germline, CDR1 is LGHNA, CDR2 YSLEER. CDR3 DNA sequence: TGCGCCAGCAGCCCGGACCGAAAGGGCTACACCTTC. It yields the protein CASSPDRKGYTF.

The chain carries TRBV29-1 and TRBJ2-5; weak D call: TRBD1 (6 bases). Deletions cut 5 bases from V and 1 base from J, with 11 bases between. In germline, CDR1 is SQVTM, CDR2 ANQGSEA. CDR3 length equals 13 residues. The CDR3 DNA reads as TGCAGCGTTAGGAGGACAGTCCAAGAGACCCAGTACTTC. Translated: CSVRRTVQETQYF.

This clonotype appeared many times. The rearrangement links TRBV4-3 to TRBJ1-2; no definite D call. With 3 bases removed from V and 2 bases from J, the gap between germline ends came to 19 bases. Germline CDR1 and CDR2: LGHNA and YSLEER. The CDR3 has 17 amino acids. CDR3 DNA: TGCGCCAGCAGCCAGCGGCATCAGCAGCGAAGCAACTATGGCTACACCTTC. Residues: CASSQRHQQRSNYGYTF.

The DNA for the CDR3 is TGTGCCTCCGGGGTGACTAGCGGGGCTGATACGCAGTATTTT. Amino acid sequence: CASGVTSGADTQYF. The chain links TRBV2 to TRBJ2-3; TRBD2 aligns across 11 bases. The CDR3 runs 14 residues. The J segment lost 6 bases and the V segment lost 11 bases, leaving 10 bases of the junction unmatched. Germline V lookup: CDR1 SNHLY, CDR2 FYNNEI.

J is TRBJ2-7 and V is TRBV27, with no clear D. Trimming pared 5 bases from V and 2 bases from J, leaving 7 bases between. CDR1 MNHEY and CDR2 SMNVEV come from the germline V gene (reference sequence). The CDR3 is 12 residues long. The CDR3 nucleotides read TGTGCCAGCAGTACAAAAACCTACGAGCAGTACTTC. Translating it yields CASSTKTYEQYF.

The DNA for the CDR3 is TGCAGTGCTAGAGTCAAAGGGAACACCGGGGAGCTGTTTTTT. This gives the protein CSARVKGNTGELFF. The V call is TRBV20-1, the J call TRBJ2-2; D gene ambiguous. Trimming pared 1 base from V and 1 base from J, leaving 7 bases between. This CDR3 region has 14 residues. Per germline, CDR1 DFQATT and CDR2 SNEGSKA (reference sequence).

This clonotype was seen a few times. The rearrangement uses TRBV2 and TRBJ2-5; possibly TRBD2 for D (5 bases). V was shortened by 9 bases and J by 5 bases, with 13 bases between the two germline ends. Germline V gives CDR1 SNHLY, CDR2 FYNNEI. The CDR3 is 12 amino acids. CDR3: CASLVGVETQYF. Written as DNA, the CDR3 is TGTGCCAGTTTAGTGGGAGTTGAGACCCAGTACTTC. Full variable domain (outside the CDR3, taken from reference TRBV2 and TRBJ2-5): EPEVTQTPSHQVTQMGQEVILRCVPISNHLYFYWYRQILGQKVEFLVSFYNNEISEKSEIFDDQFSVERPDGSNFTLKIRSTKLEDSAMYFCASLVGVETQYFGPGTRLLVL.

This chain connects TRBV5-1 to TRBJ2-7; a weak D match, TRBD2 (6 bases). The germline V and J ends were trimmed by 5 bases and 5 bases, with 11 bases remaining between them. The CDR3 is made up of 12 amino acids. Germline V gene lookup returns CDR1 SGHRS and CDR2 YFSETQ. This CDR3 reads CASRLEGHEQYF. CDR3 in DNA: TGCGCCAGCAGACTGGAGGGTCACGAGCAGTACTTC.

Comment on this clonotype: A much larger clone is a single base away; this may be a read error. The chain recombines TRBV9 with TRBJ2-2; D unresolved. Germline CDR1 and CDR2: SGDLS and YYNGEE. The CDR3 contains 13 residues. Trimming took off 2 bases at V and 7 bases at J, with 9 bases between the two ends. CDR3 coding DNA: TGTGCCAGCAGCGTCCCTATTAGCGGGGAGCTGTTTTTT. It is translated as CASSVPISGELFF.

V is TRBV10-3 and J is TRBJ1-4; 11 bases map to TRBD1. Germline lookup yields CDR1 ENHRY and CDR2 SYGVKD. After removal of 10 bases from V and 5 bases from J, the junction contained 9 bases not matched to a gene. The CDR3 length is 15 residues. The CDR3 sequence is CATSPGQGGNEKLFF. The CDR3 DNA follows: TGTGCCACCAGCCCGGGACAGGGGGGGAATGAAAAACTGTTTTTT.

The J gene is TRBJ2-6, the V gene TRBV5-1, with TRBD1 matching over 7 bases. J gave up 4 bases and V 4 bases, and 8 bases lay outside the gene matches. The CDR3 has 16 amino acids. The germline CDR1 and CDR2 sequences are SGHRS and YFSETQ. In nucleotides, the CDR3 is TGCGCCAGCAGCCAGCAGGGGGTAACGGGGGCCAACGTCCTGACTTTC. Translation: CASSQQGVTGANVLTF.

The J gene is TRBJ1-4, the V gene TRBV12-3 or TRBV12-4; D gene uncertain. Trimming shortened V by 3 bases and J by 10 bases, and 9 bases separated the two germline ends. CDR3 size: 12 residues. The CDR3 reads CASSLSPGKLFF. CDR3 coding DNA: TGTGCCAGCAGTTTGAGTCCGGGAAAACTGTTTTTT.

The chain joins TRBV6-5 to TRBJ1-1, with unresolved D. Germline V gene sequence: CDR1 MNHEY, CDR2 SVGAGI. V gave up 6 bases and J gave up 0 bases, with 11 bases separating them. This CDR3 is 14 amino acids long. The CDR3 DNA follows: TGTGCCAGCAGCTACAATTATATGAACACTGAAGCTTTCTTT. Encoded protein: CASSYNYMNTEAFF.

This clonotype has at least ten counts. The genes are TRBV6-5 and TRBJ2-5, with D perhaps TRBD2 (5 bases). The V gene's germline CDR1 is MNHEY and CDR2 SVGAGI. The CDR3 consists of 15 residues. Trimming took off 0 bases at V and 5 bases at J, with 13 bases between the two ends. CDR3 DNA sequence: TGTGCCAGCAGTTACTCGGGTTTGCCGGGGGAGACCCAGTACTTC. Protein sequence: CASSYSGLPGETQYF.

This clonotype came up once. The chain joins TRBV25-1 to TRBJ2-2; TRBD1 aligns across 10 bases. This CDR3 has 15 residues. CDR1 MGHDK and CDR2 SYGVNS come from the germline V gene. Losses at the gene ends were 6 bases for V and 6 bases for J; bases not matched to a gene: 7. The CDR3 is CASSRDRGHSGELFF. The CDR3 DNA reads as TGTGCCAGCAGCCGGGACAGGGGTCATTCCGGGGAGCTGTTTTTT.